A single sample is the source of the 29 T cell receptor beta chains below, sequenced in a study of shared clonotypes between healthy human individuals. The data were produced by immunoSEQ multiplex PCR, yet TCRdb's version contains in-frame clones alone and is incomplete. The sample has about 490,000 clones, around 79% seen once. Sample: PBMCs. These receptors came from a woman in her thirties or forties in good health. Some clones in this sample may be carry-over from other donors' samples.

The chain's CDR3 is CASTSLGTQAYNEQFF. The CDR3 coding sequence is TGTGCCAGCACCTCGCTTGGGACTCAGGCCTACAATGAGCAGTTCTTC. V and J are TRBV7-9 and TRBJ2-1, with D possibly TRBD2 on 6 matching bases. V was pared by 7 bases and J by 2 bases, with 18 bases between. This CDR3 has 16 amino acids. Germline CDR1 and CDR2: SEHNR and FQNEAQ (reference sequence).

V usage is TRBV19 and J usage is TRBJ1-1, with D uncertain. Trimming removed 3 bases at V and 1 base at J, with 9 bases between. CDR3 length equals 14 residues. Germline-derived CDR1 and CDR2 are LNHDA and SQIVND (reference sequence). Here the CDR3 DNA reads TGTGCCAGTAGTATTGTACGGGCGAACACTGAAGCTTTCTTT. Protein product: CASSIVRANTEAFF.

The chain is built from TRBV7-9 and TRBJ2-2; D is unresolved. V was cut by 1 base and J by 0 bases, with 6 bases left in between. The CDR3 totals 15 residues. CDR1 is SEHNR, CDR2 FQNEAQ, per germline (reference sequence). Written as DNA, the CDR3 is TGTGCCAGCAGCTTAGGGAACGCGAACACCGGGGAGCTGTTTTTT. Its translation: CASSLGNANTGELFF.

This clone was seen only once. The rearrangement uses TRBV5-1 and TRBJ2-7, with D possibly TRBD1 on 5 matching bases. The CDR3 has 16 amino acids. Trimming pared 3 bases from V and 4 bases from J, leaving 20 bases between. The germline V gene encodes CDR1 SGHRS and CDR2 YFSETQ. The CDR3 DNA is TGCGCCAGCAGCTGGGGCCCTCGACGCGAGGTTTACGAGCAGTACTTC. The encoded protein is CASSWGPRREVYEQYF.

The chain recombines TRBV4-1 with TRBJ1-1, with a tentative D call TRBD1 (5 bases). Germline loops: CDR1 MGHRA, CDR2 YSYEKL. V was shortened by 3 bases and J by 1 base, with 15 bases between the two germline ends. The CDR3 spans 16 residues. CDR3: CASSHPPRRGNTEAFF. The DNA of the CDR3 is TGCGCCAGCAGCCACCCGCCCCGGAGGGGGAACACTGAAGCTTTCTTT.

The chain recombines TRBV6-5 with TRBJ1-2, with 8 bases fitting TRBD1. Germline CDR1 reads MNHEY; CDR2 reads SVGAGI. V was pared by 6 bases and J by 3 bases, with 6 bases of the junction left unmatched. This CDR3 has 14 residues. The CDR3 sequence is CASRPQGDYYGYTF. The CDR3, as DNA: TGTGCCAGCAGGCCACAGGGGGACTACTATGGCTACACCTTC.

The chain uses TRBV14 and TRBJ2-5; D perhaps matches TRBD1 (5 bases). Trimming took off 2 bases at V and 5 bases at J, with 15 bases between the two ends. Germline-derived CDR1 and CDR2 are SGHDN and FVKESK. The length of the CDR3 is 15 residues. CDR3 nucleotide sequence: TGTGCCAGCAGCCAAAACAGGCGCCTGGTTGAGACCCAGTACTTC. It is translated as CASSQNRRLVETQYF.

With respect to this clone: The same CDR3 can be traced to other DNA sequences in this sample. V gene TRBV29-1 combines with J gene TRBJ1-2, with D unresolved. Looked up from germline, CDR1 is SQVTM and CDR2 is ANQGSEA. This CDR3 has 12 residues. With 0 bases removed from V and 5 bases from J, the gap between germline ends came to 7 bases. DNA for the CDR3: TGCAGCGTTGAAGAGACGAATTATGGCTACACCTTC. Translated, it gives CSVEETNYGYTF.

The V and J genes are TRBV27 and TRBJ2-1, with 10 bases matching TRBD1. Germline V gives CDR1 MNHEY, CDR2 SMNVEV (reference sequence). The CDR3 loop spans 14 amino acids. V lost 5 bases and J lost 5; bases outside the gene matches: 3. The CDR3 protein is CASSLDRGNNEQFF. As DNA, the CDR3 is TGTGCCAGCAGTCTGGACAGGGGGAACAATGAGCAGTTCTTC.

This clone was detected ten times or more. The chain couples TRBV14 to TRBJ2-3; 8 nucleotides line up with TRBD2. With 8 bases clipped from V and 3 bases from J, the junction kept 4 bases outside the gene matches. Per the germline V gene, CDR1 is SGHDN and CDR2 is FVKESK. CDR3 length equals 13 residues. This CDR3 is CASQRERTDTQYF. The CDR3, as DNA: TGTGCCAGCCAGCGGGAGAGGACAGATACGCAGTATTTT. Filled out from reference TRBV14 and TRBJ2-3, the complete variable domain reads EAGVTQFPSHSVIEKGQTVTLRCDPISGHDNLYWYRRVMGKEIKFLLHFVKESKQDESGMPNNRFLAERTGGTYSTLKVQPAELEDSGVYFCASQRERTDTQYFGPGTRLTVL.

V is TRBV28 and J is TRBJ2-6, with no clear D. V was trimmed by 8 bases and J by 2 bases, leaving 10 bases between them. Germline lookup yields CDR1 MDHEN and CDR2 SYDVKM. The length of the CDR3 is 14 residues. CDR3: CASRTVAGANVLTF. The CDR3 nucleotides read TGTGCCAGCCGAACAGTGGCTGGGGCCAACGTCCTGACTTTC.

The genes are TRBV5-1 and TRBJ2-2; 9 bases are a match to TRBD2. CDR3 length equals 16 residues. The germline V gene has CDR1 SGHRS and CDR2 YFSETQ. The trim removed 3 bases at V and 7 bases at J, leaving 10 bases unmatched. The CDR3 DNA sequence: TGCGCCAGCAGCTCGACTCCGGGACTAGCCATCGGGGAGCTGTTTTTT. Translated, it gives CASSSTPGLAIGELFF.

On this clone itself: A much larger clonotype is one base distant, so this may be a read error. The chain is built from TRBV4-3 and TRBJ2-7; 8 nucleotides match TRBD1. Germline loops: CDR1 LGHNA, CDR2 YSLEER. CDR3 size: 15 residues. V was clipped by 1 base and J by 4 bases; unmatched bases: 6. CDR3 loop: CASSQGTGNLYEQYF. The CDR3 nucleotides read TGCGCCAGCAGCCAAGGGACAGGGAATCTATACGAGCAGTACTTC.

This chain uses TRBV11-2 with TRBJ2-3; 8 bases align to TRBD1. V was clipped by 2 bases and J by 4 bases; unmatched bases: 8. The CDR3 loop spans 16 amino acids. From germline, CDR1 is SGHAT and CDR2 FQNNGV. DNA for the CDR3: TGTGCCAGCAGCTTATTGGGACAGGCCTTCCCAGATACGCAGTATTTT. It encodes CASSLLGQAFPDTQYF.

The CDR3 loop reads CASSWDREGGNEKLFF. The CDR3 DNA follows: TGTGCCAGCAGCTGGGACAGGGAGGGAGGAAATGAAAAACTGTTTTTT. This rearrangement joins TRBV5-6 to TRBJ1-4; 9 bases align to TRBD1. V was clipped by 3 bases and J by 5 bases; unmatched bases: 8. Germline V gene lookup returns CDR1 SGHDT and CDR2 YYEEEE. CDR3 size: 16 residues.

V gene TRBV28 combines with J gene TRBJ1-5; no firm D call. The germline V gene has CDR1 MDHEN and CDR2 SYDVKM. CDR3 length: 12 residues. With 6 bases removed from V and 3 bases from J, the gap between germline ends came to 6 bases. CDR3 bases: TGTGCCAGCAGAGCCTTCAATCAGCCCCAGCATTTT. Its protein product is CASRAFNQPQHF.

CDR3 amino acids: CASSQTGLVLNEQFF. The DNA for the CDR3 is TGCGCCAGCAGCCAAACGGGACTAGTGTTGAATGAGCAGTTCTTC. V and J are TRBV4-1 and TRBJ2-1; 8 bases align to TRBD2. CDR3 size: 15 residues. Germline lookup yields CDR1 MGHRA and CDR2 YSYEKL. J gave up 7 bases and V 2 bases, and 7 bases lay outside the gene matches.

In this sample, this clone turned up a few times. This rearrangement joins TRBV19 to TRBJ1-1; D not certain. V was trimmed by 7 bases and J by 4 bases, leaving 13 bases between them. The V gene's germline CDR1 is LNHDA and CDR2 SQIVND (reference sequence). The CDR3 runs 13 residues. The CDR3 loop reads CASKGVEVTEAFF. In DNA form, the CDR3 reads TGTGCCAGTAAAGGTGTGGAGGTCACTGAAGCTTTCTTT. Full variable domain (remainder filled in from reference TRBV19 and TRBJ1-1): DGGITQSPKYLFRKEGQNVTLSCEQNLNHDAMYWYRQDPGQGLRLIYYSQIVNDFQKGDIAEGYSVSREKKESFPLTVTSAQKNPTAFYLCASKGVEVTEAFFGQGTRLTVV.

The CDR3 here is CASSQDKGDRVVTEQYF. CDR3 DNA: TGCGCCAGCAGCCAAGACAAAGGGGACAGGGTAGTAACCGAGCAGTACTTC. This rearrangement joins TRBV4-3 to TRBJ2-7; 9 nucleotides agree with TRBD1. With V trimmed by 0 bases and J by 6 bases, 12 bases remained unmatched. The CDR3 consists of 17 residues. Germline values: CDR1 LGHNA, CDR2 YSLEER.

The chain employs TRBV28 and TRBJ2-7; 9 bases are a match to TRBD2. The trim removed 2 bases at V and 4 bases at J, leaving 3 bases unmatched. Germline V gene lookup returns CDR1 MDHEN and CDR2 SYDVKM. The CDR3 length is 14 residues. The DNA for the CDR3 is TGTGCCAGCAGTTTAGTAGCGGGAGTGTACGAGCAGTACTTC. Protein: CASSLVAGVYEQYF. Together with reference TRBV28 and TRBJ2-7, the CDR3 gives the full variable domain: DVKVTQSSRYLVKRTGEKVFLECVQDMDHENMFWYRQDPGLGLRLIYFSYDVKMKEKGDIPEGYSVSREKKERFSLILESASTNQTSMYLCASSLVAGVYEQYFGPGTRLTVT.

The J gene is TRBJ2-2, the V gene TRBV7-3; a possible D gene is TRBD1 (5 bases). V was pared by 0 bases and J by 8 bases, with 7 bases between. CDR1 and CDR2 from the germline V gene are SGHTA and FQGTGA. The CDR3 has 13 amino acids. CDR3 loop: CASSLTRQGELFF. The CDR3 DNA reads as TGTGCCAGCAGCTTAACCCGACAGGGGGAGCTGTTTTTT.

The rearrangement joins TRBV6-1 to TRBJ1-3; D is unclear. Trimming stripped 7 bases from V and 0 bases from J, with 13 bases between. There are 15 residues in the CDR3. Germline V gene sequence: CDR1 MNHNS, CDR2 SASEGT. DNA of the CDR3: TGTGCCAGCATAGGCGGACGGAACTCTGGAAACACCATATATTTT. Translating it yields CASIGGRNSGNTIYF.

This clone was seen a single time. The chain carries TRBV7-9 and TRBJ2-3; D may be TRBD2 (5 bases). CDR3 length: 16 amino acids. CDR1 and CDR2 (germline): SEHNR, FQNEAQ (reference sequence). Trimming stripped 1 base from V and 2 bases from J, with 13 bases between. This CDR3 is CASSLVLIGDTDTQYF. The CDR3 DNA is TGTGCCAGCAGCTTAGTTCTCATCGGGGACACAGATACGCAGTATTTT.

The chain couples TRBV9 to TRBJ1-1; no clear D. The germline V gene encodes CDR1 SGDLS and CDR2 YYNGEE. CDR3 size: 16 residues. V lost 0 bases and J lost 5, with 17 bases in between. The CDR3 DNA follows: TGTGCCAGCAGCGTAGCGGCGGGAATGGAGATGACTGAAGCTTTCTTT. Protein product: CASSVAAGMEMTEAFF.

The gene calls are TRBV11-2 and TRBJ1-1; no clear D. The CDR3 is 16 residues long. V was shortened by 1 base and J by 4 bases, with 16 bases between the two germline ends. Germline V lookup: CDR1 SGHAT, CDR2 FQNNGV. This CDR3 reads CASSLGSRGWGTEAFF. The CDR3 bases are TGTGCCAGCAGCTTAGGTAGCCGGGGATGGGGCACTGAAGCTTTCTTT.

V and J are TRBV9 and TRBJ2-3, with 9 bases identical to TRBD2. Trimming at V came to 4 bases and at J to 8 bases, leaving 14 bases not matched to a gene. This CDR3 comprises 16 residues. Per germline, CDR1 SGDLS and CDR2 YYNGEE. CDR3 loop: CASSPRLAETVGTQYF. CDR3 in DNA: TGTGCCAGCAGCCCACGACTAGCGGAGACGGTGGGTACGCAGTATTTT.

The V gene is TRBV5-1, the J gene TRBJ1-5; D gene uncertain. The CDR3 spans 14 residues. Germline V gene sequence: CDR1 SGHRS, CDR2 YFSETQ. Trimming shortened V by 4 bases and J by 7 bases, and 15 bases separated the two germline ends. CDR3 coding DNA: TGCGCCAGCAGCACCGGATCTTCGGGGCAGCCCCAGCATTTT. This encodes CASSTGSSGQPQHF.

This chain links TRBV6-5 with TRBJ2-2; tentatively, D is TRBD2 (5 bases). Germline V gene data show CDR1 as MNHEY and CDR2 as SVGAGI. Trimming stripped 7 bases from V and 6 bases from J, with 18 bases between. The CDR3 extends over 15 amino acids. The CDR3 DNA reads TGTGCCAGCACCACGGGGTGGTCCGACTCCGGGGAGCTGTTTTTT. It translates to CASTTGWSDSGELFF.

This clone was detected ten times or more. This same CDR3 is encoded by further DNA sequences in the sample. The V gene is TRBV5-4, the J gene TRBJ1-1; possible D gene TRBD1, 5 bases. Germline V gives CDR1 SGHNT, CDR2 YYREEE (reference sequence). The V end was cut by 4 bases, the J end by 1 base, with 8 bases between. This CDR3 has 13 amino acids. The CDR3 is CASSPGQNTEAFF. The CDR3 coding sequence is TGTGCCAGCAGCCCCGGACAGAACACTGAAGCTTTCTTT.